Each of the 13 T cell receptor beta chains below was sequenced from the same sample in a study of cytomegalovirus exposure and HLA in healthy donors. 60 Vbeta and 13 Jbeta primers were used in PCR. Here immunoSEQ multiplex PCR was the method, and the copy in TCRdb shows in-frame clones only, minus some. Among approximately 170,000 clones listed, about four fifths were seen once. The sequencing input was PBMCs. The source of these receptors is a woman aged 45-59 years in good health and CMV-seronegative.

DNA of the CDR3: TGTGCCAGCAGTACGCCAGGGTTTTCACCCCTCCACTTT. Protein: CASSTPGFSPLHF. The gene calls are TRBV6-5 and TRBJ1-6; D may be TRBD1 (5 bases). The CDR3 is 13 residues long. Between the trimmed V and J ends, which lost 5 bases and 9 bases, there was a span of 11 bases. Germline V CDR1 and CDR2: MNHEY, SVGAGI.

This chain joins TRBV6-1 and TRBJ2-7; TRBD1 matches 7 bases. J gave up 3 bases and V 7 bases, and 12 bases lay outside the gene matches. The CDR3 is made up of 15 amino acids. Germline-derived CDR1 and CDR2 are MNHNS and SASEGT. The CDR3 protein is CASIRPDRDGYEQYF. The CDR3 DNA sequence: TGTGCCAGCATCCGACCAGACAGGGATGGCTACGAGCAGTACTTC.

This clone was found a few times. J is TRBJ1-1 and V is TRBV19; TRBD1 might be the D (6 bases). CDR3 length: 15 amino acids. CDR1 and CDR2 (germline): LNHDA, SQIVND (reference sequence). The germline V and J ends were trimmed by 8 bases and 3 bases, with 19 bases remaining between them. Here the CDR3 reads CASRTHTGKDTEAFF. CDR3 DNA: TGTGCCAGTCGCACCCATACAGGGAAGGACACTGAAGCTTTCTTT.

The chain has TRBV7-9 and TRBJ2-1; 7 positions match TRBD1. This CDR3 comprises 13 residues. V shed 5 bases, J shed 8 bases, and the junction held 6 bases outside the gene matches. CDR1 is SEHNR and CDR2 is FQNEAQ in the germline V gene (reference sequence). The chain's CDR3 is CASSPTGSHEQFF. DNA of the CDR3: TGTGCCAGCAGCCCGACAGGGTCGCATGAGCAGTTCTTC.

As regards this clone: The conserved closing phenylalanine or tryptophan is absent in this CDR3, likely reflecting a read error. The V call is TRBV4-1, the J call TRBJ1-2, with a weak D call TRBD1 (6 bases). CDR3 size: 15 residues. Trimming took off 1 base at V and 2 bases at J, with 11 bases between the two ends. CDR1 and CDR2 from the germline V gene are MGHRA and YSYEKL. The CDR3, as DNA: TGCGCCAGCAGCCAAGGAGTCGGGACAAACTATGGCTACACCCTC. Protein product: CASSQGVGTNYGYTL.

The V call is TRBV27, the J call TRBJ2-4, with D tentatively TRBD1 (5 bases). Trimming pared 8 bases from V and 3 bases from J, leaving 20 bases between. Germline V gives CDR1 MNHEY, CDR2 SMNVEV (reference sequence). The CDR3 consists of 16 residues. CDR3 sequence: CASGNSQGSSKNIQYF. For the CDR3, the DNA is TGTGCCAGCGGCAACTCTCAGGGATCGAGCAAAAACATTCAGTACTTC.

This rearrangement joins TRBV4-2 to TRBJ2-5; 7 bases fit TRBD2. Germline CDR1 and CDR2: LGHNA and YNFKEQ. The CDR3 sequence is 17 residues long. After removal of 0 bases from V and 4 bases from J, the junction contained 11 bases not matched to a gene. The CDR3 DNA sequence: TGTGCCAGCAGCCAAGATCCGGGCGGGGGTCCAGGAGAGACCCAGTACTTC. This encodes CASSQDPGGGPGETQYF.

This chain links TRBV19 with TRBJ1-1; D is uncertain. The CDR3 is made up of 13 amino acids. V lost 3 bases and J 6 bases, leaving 11 bases between the germline ends. CDR1 is LNHDA and CDR2 is SQIVND in the germline V gene (reference sequence). As DNA, the CDR3 is TGTGCCAGTAGTATTACGCGGAGCGCTGAAGCTTTCTTT. Its translation: CASSITRSAEAFF.

The CDR3 spells CASSLAGGTGELFF. The DNA for the CDR3 is TGTGCCAGCAGCTTAGCGGGAGGCACCGGGGAGCTGTTTTTT. The genes are TRBV6-1 and TRBJ2-2; TRBD2 agrees at 10 bases. This CDR3 spans 14 amino acids. CDR1 and CDR2 from the germline V gene are MNHNS and SASEGT. The V segment lost 6 bases and the J segment 4 bases; nucleotides outside the gene matches: 2.

This clone showed up just once. The chain uses TRBV6-6 and TRBJ1-2; a possible D gene is TRBD1 (5 bases). From germline, CDR1 is MNHNY and CDR2 SVGAGI (reference sequence). Trimming pared 5 bases from V and 7 bases from J, leaving 20 bases between. This CDR3 spans 15 amino acids. CDR3 nucleotide sequence: TGTGCCAGCAGTACCTCGGGTCGGGGGAGTGGTGGCTACACCTTC. Residues: CASSTSGRGSGGYTF.

The chain employs TRBV27 and TRBJ2-3; tentatively, D is TRBD2 (5 bases). CDR3 length: 13 amino acids. Trimming shortened V by 8 bases and J by 5 bases, and 14 bases separated the two germline ends. The germline V gene has CDR1 MNHEY and CDR2 SMNVEV (reference sequence). The CDR3 spells CASAPSRGDTQYF. In DNA form, the CDR3 reads TGTGCCAGCGCTCCAAGCCGGGGAGATACGCAGTATTTT.

This clone was seen a single time. The chain links TRBV7-8 to TRBJ1-5; D uncertain. Per the germline V gene, CDR1 is SGHVS and CDR2 is FQNEAQ. V lost 5 bases and J 3 bases, leaving 11 bases between the germline ends. This CDR3 is built from 14 residues. This CDR3 is CASSPLSFNQPQHF. The CDR3 DNA follows: TGTGCCAGCAGCCCACTAAGTTTCAATCAGCCCCAGCATTTT.

This rearrangement joins TRBV29-1 to TRBJ2-2; D is ambiguous. CDR3 length equals 13 residues. V lost 3 bases and J lost 5, with 10 bases in between. Germline V gene data show CDR1 as SQVTM and CDR2 as ANQGSEA. This CDR3 is CSVDGYGTGELFF. CDR3 DNA: TGCAGCGTTGACGGGTACGGTACCGGGGAGCTGTTTTTT.